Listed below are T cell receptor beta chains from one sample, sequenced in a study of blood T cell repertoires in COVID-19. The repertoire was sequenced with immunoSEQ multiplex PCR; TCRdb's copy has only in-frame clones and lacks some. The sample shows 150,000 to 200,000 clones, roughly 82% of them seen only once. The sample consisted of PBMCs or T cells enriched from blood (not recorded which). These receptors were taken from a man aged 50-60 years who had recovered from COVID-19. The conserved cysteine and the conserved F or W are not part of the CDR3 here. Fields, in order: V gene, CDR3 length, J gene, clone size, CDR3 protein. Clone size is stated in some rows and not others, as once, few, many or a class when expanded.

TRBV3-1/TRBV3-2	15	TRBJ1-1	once	ASSQSGWGMDDTEAF
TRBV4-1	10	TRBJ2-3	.	ASSHPSGTQY
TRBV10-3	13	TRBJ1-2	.	AISTSGTGDYGYT
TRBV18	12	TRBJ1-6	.	ASSMTGDNSPLH
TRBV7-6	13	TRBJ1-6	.	ASSLSEGANSPLH
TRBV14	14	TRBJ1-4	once	ASSRTGQAPYEKLF
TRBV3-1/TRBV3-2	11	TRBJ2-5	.	ASRGRRRETQY
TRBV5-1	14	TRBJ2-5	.	ASSLGAGGNQETQY
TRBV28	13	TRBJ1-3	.	ASSGGQGTGNTIY
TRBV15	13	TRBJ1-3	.	ATSRDRNSGNTIY
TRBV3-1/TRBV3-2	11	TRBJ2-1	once	ASSPGGYNEQF
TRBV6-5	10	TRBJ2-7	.	ASNGDSYEQY
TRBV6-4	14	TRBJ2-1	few	ASSDGGTSGSDEQF
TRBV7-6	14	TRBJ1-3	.	ASSLGSNRAGNTIY
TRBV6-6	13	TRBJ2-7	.	ASSYGDSLSYEQY
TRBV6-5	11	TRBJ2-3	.	ASRRGGADTQY
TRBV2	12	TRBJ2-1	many	ASRPTAGSNEQF
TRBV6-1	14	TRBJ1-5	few	ASSDRGQGYKQPQH
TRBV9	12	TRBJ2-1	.	ASSPRLIEAGQF
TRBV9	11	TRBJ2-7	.	ASSTANSYEQY
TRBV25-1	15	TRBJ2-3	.	ASSDPLGLANTDTQY
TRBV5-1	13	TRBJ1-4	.	ASSLDLATNEKLF
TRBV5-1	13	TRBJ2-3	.	ASSRTSGVTDTQY
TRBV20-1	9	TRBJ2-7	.	SAKDTPQQY
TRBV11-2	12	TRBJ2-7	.	ASSLLRTGAEQY
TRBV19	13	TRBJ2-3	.	ASSPTGVSTDTQY
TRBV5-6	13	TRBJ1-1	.	ASSLGQGGFLGAF
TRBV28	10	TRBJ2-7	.	ASTTGTYEQY
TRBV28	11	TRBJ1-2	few	ASTLGTDGGYT
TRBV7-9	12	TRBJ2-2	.	ASSQTGGTGELF
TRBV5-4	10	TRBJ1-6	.	ASSSLNSPLH
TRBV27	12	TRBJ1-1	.	ASWYRGRIAEAF
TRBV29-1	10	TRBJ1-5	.	SVGGINQPQH
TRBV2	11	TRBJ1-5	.	ASTSEVNQPQH
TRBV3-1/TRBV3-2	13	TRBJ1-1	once	ASSQTRTENTEAF
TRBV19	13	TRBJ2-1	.	ASRGGDNSYNEQF
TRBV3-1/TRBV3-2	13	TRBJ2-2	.	ASSRTSGVAGELF
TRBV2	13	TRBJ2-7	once	ASSERSGGRYEQY
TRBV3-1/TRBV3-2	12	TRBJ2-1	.	ASSQGRGGNEQF
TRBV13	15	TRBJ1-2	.	ASSLWQGGLSNYGYT
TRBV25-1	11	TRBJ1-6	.	ASSQQIASPLH
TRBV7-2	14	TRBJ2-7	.	ASSRTSGGTYYEQY
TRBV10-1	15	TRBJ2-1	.	ASSESSGGAGYNEQF
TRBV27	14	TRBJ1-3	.	ASSSGQGFGGNTIY
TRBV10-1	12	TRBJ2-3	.	ASSRTGSTDTQY
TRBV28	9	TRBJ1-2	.	AIFRSYGYT
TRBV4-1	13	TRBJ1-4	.	ASSQGGRGDEKLF